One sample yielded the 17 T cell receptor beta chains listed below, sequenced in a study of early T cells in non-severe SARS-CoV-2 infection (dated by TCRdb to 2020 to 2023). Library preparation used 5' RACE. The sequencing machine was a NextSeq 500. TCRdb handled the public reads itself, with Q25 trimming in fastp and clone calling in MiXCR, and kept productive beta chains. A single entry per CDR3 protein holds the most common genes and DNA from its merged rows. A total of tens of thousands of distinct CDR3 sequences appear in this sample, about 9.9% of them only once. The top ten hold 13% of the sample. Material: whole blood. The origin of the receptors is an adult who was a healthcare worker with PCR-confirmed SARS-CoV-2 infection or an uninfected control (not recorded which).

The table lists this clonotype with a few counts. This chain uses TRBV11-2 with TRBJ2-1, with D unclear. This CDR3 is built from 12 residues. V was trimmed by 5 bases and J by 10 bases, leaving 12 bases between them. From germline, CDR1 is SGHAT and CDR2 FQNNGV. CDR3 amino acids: CASSPRFHEQFF. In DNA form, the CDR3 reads TGTGCCAGCAGCCCTCGGTTCCACGAGCAGTTCTTC.

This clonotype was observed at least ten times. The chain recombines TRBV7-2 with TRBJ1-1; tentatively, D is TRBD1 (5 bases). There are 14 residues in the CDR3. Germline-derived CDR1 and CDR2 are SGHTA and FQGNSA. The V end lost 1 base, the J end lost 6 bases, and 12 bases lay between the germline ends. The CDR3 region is CASSLDGTIPEAFF. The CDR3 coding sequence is TGTGCCAGCAGCTTAGACGGGACGATACCTGAAGCTTTCTTT.

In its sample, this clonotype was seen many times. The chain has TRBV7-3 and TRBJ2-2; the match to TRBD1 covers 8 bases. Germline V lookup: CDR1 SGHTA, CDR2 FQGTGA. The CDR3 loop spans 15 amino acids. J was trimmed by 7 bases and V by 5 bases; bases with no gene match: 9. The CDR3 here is CASSTYGQGNGELFF. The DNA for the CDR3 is TGTGCCAGCAGCACCTACGGACAGGGCAACGGGGAGCTGTTTTTT.

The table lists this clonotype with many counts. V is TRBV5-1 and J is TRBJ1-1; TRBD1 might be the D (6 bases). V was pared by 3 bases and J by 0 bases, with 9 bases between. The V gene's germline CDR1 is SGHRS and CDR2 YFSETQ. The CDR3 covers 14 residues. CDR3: CASSWGQMNTEAFF. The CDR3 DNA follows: TGCGCCAGCAGCTGGGGGCAGATGAACACTGAAGCTTTCTTT. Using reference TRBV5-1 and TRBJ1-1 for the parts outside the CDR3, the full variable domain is KAGVTQTPRYLIKTRGQQVTLSCSPISGHRSVSWYQQTPGQGLQFLFEYFSETQRNKGNFPGRFSGRQFSNSRSEMNVSTLELGDSALYLCASSWGQMNTEAFFGQGTRLTVV.

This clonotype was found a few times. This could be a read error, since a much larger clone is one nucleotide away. This CDR3 is CASSLEAGGQETQYF. The CDR3 region has the DNA TGTGCCAGCAGCTTAGAGGCGGGGGGCCAAGAGACCCAGTACTTC. The chain has TRBV7-2 and TRBJ2-5; 8 bases align to TRBD2. With V trimmed by 1 base and J by 1 base, 2 bases remained unmatched. Germline-derived CDR1 and CDR2 are SGHTA and FQGNSA. The CDR3 contains 15 residues.

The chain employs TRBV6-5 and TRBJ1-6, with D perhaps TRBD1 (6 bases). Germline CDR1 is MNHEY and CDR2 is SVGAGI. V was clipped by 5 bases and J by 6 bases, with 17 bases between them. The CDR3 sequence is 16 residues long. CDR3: CASSTTGLRSNSPLHF. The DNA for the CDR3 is TGTGCCAGCAGTACCACAGGGCTCCGTAGTAATTCACCCCTCCACTTT.

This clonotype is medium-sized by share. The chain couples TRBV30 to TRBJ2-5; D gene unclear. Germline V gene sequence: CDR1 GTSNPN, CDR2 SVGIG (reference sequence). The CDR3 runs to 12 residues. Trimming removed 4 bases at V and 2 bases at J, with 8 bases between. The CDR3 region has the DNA TGTGCCTGGATGCGAGTTCAAGAGACCCAGTACTTC. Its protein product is CAWMRVQETQYF. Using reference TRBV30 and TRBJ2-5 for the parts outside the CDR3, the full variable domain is SQTIHQWPATLVQPVGSPLSLECTVEGTSNPNLYWYRQAAGRGLQLLFYSVGIGQISSEVPQNLSASRPQDRQFILSSKKLLLSDSGFYLCAWMRVQETQYFGPGTRLLVL.

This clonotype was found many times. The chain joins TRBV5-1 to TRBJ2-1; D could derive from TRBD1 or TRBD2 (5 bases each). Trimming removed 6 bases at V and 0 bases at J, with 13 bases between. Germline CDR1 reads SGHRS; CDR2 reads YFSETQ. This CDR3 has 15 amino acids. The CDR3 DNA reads TGCGCCAGCACCCTAGAGGGGAGCTCCTACAATGAGCAGTTCTTC. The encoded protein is CASTLEGSSYNEQFF.

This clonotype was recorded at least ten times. This CDR3 reads CASSSGAKKLFF. CDR3 nucleotides: TGTGCCAGCAGCTCGGGAGCGAAAAAACTGTTTTTT. This chain uses TRBV7-2 with TRBJ1-4, with no clear D. V was cut by 4 bases and J by 9 bases, with 9 bases left in between. Germline V gene lookup returns CDR1 SGHTA and CDR2 FQGNSA. The CDR3 spans 12 residues. Variable domain in full (rest from reference TRBV7-2 and TRBJ1-4): GAGVSQSPSNKVTEKGKDVELRCDPISGHTALYWYRQSLGQGLEFLIYFQGNSAPDKSGLPSDRFSAERTGGSVSTLTIQRTQQEDSAVYLCASSSGAKKLFFGSGTQLSVL.

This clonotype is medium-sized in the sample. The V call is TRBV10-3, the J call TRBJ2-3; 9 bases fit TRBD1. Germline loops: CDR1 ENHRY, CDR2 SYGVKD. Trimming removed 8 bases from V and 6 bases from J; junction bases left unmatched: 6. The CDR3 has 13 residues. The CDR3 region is CAIRQGEVDTQYF. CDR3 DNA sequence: TGTGCCATCCGACAGGGGGAAGTGGATACGCAGTATTTT.

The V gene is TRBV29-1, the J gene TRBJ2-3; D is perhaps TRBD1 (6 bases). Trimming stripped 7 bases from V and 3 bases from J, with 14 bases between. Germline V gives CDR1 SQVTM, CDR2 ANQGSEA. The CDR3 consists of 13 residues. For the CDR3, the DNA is TGCAGCGCTCGCCGGACAGAGACAGATACGCAGTATTTT. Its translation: CSARRTETDTQYF.

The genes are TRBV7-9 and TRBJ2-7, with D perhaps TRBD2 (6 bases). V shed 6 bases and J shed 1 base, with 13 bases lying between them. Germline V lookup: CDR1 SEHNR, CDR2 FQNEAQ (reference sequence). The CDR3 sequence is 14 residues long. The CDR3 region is CASRAGSGSYEQYF. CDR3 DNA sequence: TGTGCCAGCAGGGCCGGGAGTGGGTCCTACGAGCAGTACTTC.

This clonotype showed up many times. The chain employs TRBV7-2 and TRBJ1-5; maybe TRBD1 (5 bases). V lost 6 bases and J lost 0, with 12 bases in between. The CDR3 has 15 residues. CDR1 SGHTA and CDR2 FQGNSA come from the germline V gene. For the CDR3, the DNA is TGTGCCAGCAGTAGGGACTATTATAGCAATCAGCCCCAGCATTTT. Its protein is CASSRDYYSNQPQHF.

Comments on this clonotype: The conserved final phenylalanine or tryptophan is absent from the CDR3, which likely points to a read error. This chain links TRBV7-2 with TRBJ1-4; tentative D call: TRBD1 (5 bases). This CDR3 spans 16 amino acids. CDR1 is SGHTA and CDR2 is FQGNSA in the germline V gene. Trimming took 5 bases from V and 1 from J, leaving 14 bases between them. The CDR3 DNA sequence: TGTGCCAGCAGCACGCAACGACAGCTAACTAATGAAAAACTGTTTATT. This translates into CASSTQRQLTNEKLFI.

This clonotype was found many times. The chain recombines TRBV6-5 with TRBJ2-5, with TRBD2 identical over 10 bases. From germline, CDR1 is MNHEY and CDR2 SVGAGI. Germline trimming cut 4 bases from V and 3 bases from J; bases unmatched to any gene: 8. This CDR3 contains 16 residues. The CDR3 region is CASSSLSGGRKETQYF. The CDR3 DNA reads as TGTGCCAGCAGTTCCCTTAGCGGGGGGCGGAAAGAGACCCAGTACTTC.

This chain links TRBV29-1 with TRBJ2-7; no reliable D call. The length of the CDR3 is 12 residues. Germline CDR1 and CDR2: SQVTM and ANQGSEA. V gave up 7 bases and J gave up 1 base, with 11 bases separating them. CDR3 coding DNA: TGCAGCGCCCAAGGCGGTTCCTACGAGCAGTACTTC. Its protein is CSAQGGSYEQYF.

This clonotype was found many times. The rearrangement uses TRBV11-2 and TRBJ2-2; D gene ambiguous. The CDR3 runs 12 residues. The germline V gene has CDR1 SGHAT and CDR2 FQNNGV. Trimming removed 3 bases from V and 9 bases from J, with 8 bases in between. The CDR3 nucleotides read TGTGCCAGCAGCTTGGATATGTGGGAGCTGTTTTTT. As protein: CASSLDMWELFF.